Shown below are 18 T cell receptor beta chains from a single sample sequenced in a study of CD8+CD57+ T cells in acquired aplastic anemia. Researchers used genomic DNA as the template to profile TCR beta VDJ and CDR3. TCRdb reprocessed the reads with MiXCR, giving one entry per CDR3 protein. The sample comprises around 220,000 distinct CDR3 sequences, around 50% of which are singletons, and 20% rests with the top ten. Those patients picked for sequencing had displayed CD8+CD57+ cell expansion on flow cytometry. The sequencing sample was made of sorted CD4+, CD8+, or CD8+CD57+ T cells (not recorded which) from PBMCs. The receptor set was obtained from a human donor with aplastic anemia.

This clonotype was picked up many times. DNA of the CDR3: TGTGCCAGCAGTTTCCCCATGGCAGGGGGCGGTTCACCCCTCCACTTT. Encoded protein: CASSFPMAGGGSPLHF. The rearrangement links TRBV28 to TRBJ1-6; 8 bases match TRBD1. The CDR3 totals 16 residues. CDR1 is MDHEN, CDR2 SYDVKM, per germline. J gave up 9 bases and V 3 bases, and 10 bases lay outside the gene matches.

This clonotype appeared many times. The chain combines TRBV2 with TRBJ2-7; D is ambiguous. The CDR3 contains 10 residues. Per the germline V gene, CDR1 is SNHLY and CDR2 is FYNNEI. V was trimmed by 3 bases and J by 9 bases, leaving 6 bases between them. The CDR3 DNA reads as TGTGCCAGCAGTGACATCGGGCAGTACTTC. Translated, it gives CASSDIGQYF.

In the case of this clonotype: A read error may account for a junction end that differs from germline. The gene calls are TRBV6-6 and TRBJ2-7; maybe TRBD2 (6 bases). Germline CDR1 MNHNY, CDR2 SVGAGI (reference sequence). This CDR3 has 16 residues. CDR3 in amino acids: CATSDFGREVVYEQYF. Here the CDR3 DNA reads TGTGCCACCAGTGATTTTGGGCGGGAAGTCGTCTACGAGCAGTACTTC.

In DNA, the CDR3 is TGCAGTGCTAGCGGGGGGACAGCTAACTATGGCTACACCTTC. Amino acids: CSASGGTANYGYTF. The chain joins TRBV20-1 to TRBJ1-2; TRBD1 agrees at 7 bases. The J segment lost 0 bases and the V segment lost 3 bases, leaving 4 bases of the junction unmatched. Germline loops: CDR1 DFQATT, CDR2 SNEGSKA (reference sequence). The CDR3 has 14 amino acids.

CDR3 sequence: CASSKTGEYFQPQHF. Here the CDR3 DNA reads TGTGCCAGTAGTAAGACAGGAGAATATTTCCAGCCCCAGCATTTT. V is TRBV19 and J is TRBJ1-5, with D perhaps TRBD1 (6 bases). V lost 4 bases to trimming and J lost 7 bases, with 17 bases between them. The V gene's germline CDR1 is LNHDA and CDR2 SQIVND (reference sequence). This CDR3 comprises 15 residues.

The rearrangement uses TRBV20-1 and TRBJ1-1; maybe TRBD1 (5 bases). The germline V gene has CDR1 DFQATT and CDR2 SNEGSKA (reference sequence). CDR3 length: 12 residues. The CDR3 DNA reads TGCAGCGCAGACGGGGGTTACACTGAAGCTTTCTTT. Its protein is CSADGGYTEAFF.

Ten or more counts support this clonotype. The gene calls are TRBV12-3 or TRBV12-4 and TRBJ1-2; a weak D match, TRBD1 (5 bases). CDR3 size: 12 residues. V lost 3 bases and J lost 8, with 10 bases in between. CDR3 nucleotides: TGTGCCAGCAGTTTGGGGCTAAACGGCTACACCTTC. Residues: CASSLGLNGYTF.

A word on this clonotype: Possible read error: a much larger clone is one base away. The CDR3 carries no conserved terminal phenylalanine or tryptophan, so it likely arises from a read error. The rearrangement links TRBV5-1 to TRBJ1-1; D is unclear. The CDR3 runs to 17 residues. V gave up 4 bases and J gave up 4 bases, with 23 bases separating them. The germline gives CDR1 SGHRS, CDR2 YFSETQ. The CDR3 loop reads CASSPREETVLATEAFS. The CDR3 DNA reads as TGCGCCAGCAGCCCGAGAGAGGAGACGGTGCTTGCCACTGAAGCTTTCTCT.

The chain has TRBV20-1 and TRBJ2-5; possibly TRBD2 for D (5 bases). Germline V gene data show CDR1 as DFQATT and CDR2 as SNEGSKA (reference sequence). The CDR3 length is 15 residues. Trimming removed 0 bases from V and 5 bases from J, with 16 bases in between. The CDR3 spells CSARDMGSSLETQYF. The CDR3 DNA follows: TGCAGTGCTAGAGATATGGGGAGTTCGCTCGAGACCCAGTACTTC.

In DNA form, the CDR3 reads TGTGCCAGCAGCTTAGCTCGGACAGGGGTTGGCGATGAGCAGTTCTTC. Protein: CASSLARTGVGDEQFF. The genes are TRBV5-5 and TRBJ2-1, with 9 bases that match TRBD1. V shed 2 bases and J 8 bases; nucleotides not matched to a gene: 11. Germline V CDR1 and CDR2: SGHKS, YYEKEE (reference sequence). The CDR3 is 16 amino acids.

This clonotype has ten or more counts. This chain connects TRBV14 to TRBJ2-7; 12 bases align to TRBD1. The V and J ends lost 4 bases and 5 bases, in that order; junction bases with no gene match: 9. The CDR3 extends over 16 amino acids. CDR1 and CDR2 from the germline V gene are SGHDN and FVKESK. Written as DNA, the CDR3 is TGTGCCAGCAGCCTACCACCGGGACAGGGGGCTAACGAGCAGTACTTC. This gives the protein CASSLPPGQGANEQYF.

The chain has TRBV14 and TRBJ1-6; D gene ambiguous. V lost 6 bases and J lost 7, with 7 bases in between. The length of the CDR3 is 12 residues. Germline assignment: CDR1 SGHDN and CDR2 FVKESK. The CDR3 bases are TGTGCCAGCAGACGGGCGAATTCACCCCTCCACTTT. Translating gives CASRRANSPLHF.

Many counts were recorded for this clonotype. This chain links TRBV7-8 with TRBJ2-7; 9 bases line up with TRBD1. The CDR3 loop spans 17 amino acids. Germline CDR1 SGHVS, CDR2 FQNEAQ. After removal of 5 bases from V and 6 bases from J, the junction contained 17 bases not matched to a gene. The CDR3 DNA reads TGTGCCAGCAGCAGCCCGGGGACAGGGTCCCTGAGTGGCGAGCAGTACTTC. Protein sequence: CASSSPGTGSLSGEQYF.

The V and J genes are TRBV20-1 and TRBJ1-2, with D possibly matching TRBD1 (5 bases). This CDR3 region has 15 residues. From germline, CDR1 is DFQATT and CDR2 SNEGSKA (reference sequence). V was cut by 1 base and J by 2 bases, with 14 bases left in between. CDR3 DNA sequence: TGCAGTGCTAGAGTTTTTGACAGCGAAAACTATGGCTACACCTTC. It is translated as CSARVFDSENYGYTF.

This clonotype was recorded many times. V and J are TRBV5-8 and TRBJ2-5, with TRBD2 matching 8 bases. V lost 0 bases to trimming and J lost 5 bases; unmatched junction nucleotides: 6. Germline V gene sequence: CDR1 SGHTS, CDR2 YDEGEE. There are 15 residues in the CDR3. CDR3 nucleotide sequence: TGTGCCAGCAGCTTGGGTCGCGGGGGGCTTGAGACCCAGTACTTC. Translated: CASSLGRGGLETQYF.

This clonotype has ten or more counts. J is TRBJ1-4 and V is TRBV4-1; D call uncertain. V was cut by 1 base and J by 1 base, with 7 bases left in between. Germline V gene sequence: CDR1 MGHRA, CDR2 YSYEKL. The CDR3 contains 15 residues. DNA of the CDR3: TGCGCCAGCAGCCAAGCAGGCGGAACTAATGAAAAACTGTTTTTT. Translated, it gives CASSQAGGTNEKLFF.

This clonotype was detected ten times or more. The chain couples TRBV20-1 to TRBJ2-1, with 10 bases identical to TRBD1. From germline, CDR1 is DFQATT and CDR2 SNEGSKA (reference sequence). This CDR3 contains 15 residues. The J segment lost 3 bases and the V segment lost 3 bases, leaving 5 bases of the junction unmatched. The CDR3 nucleotides read TGCAGTGCTAGTACCGGGACAGGGGACTACAATGAGCAGTTCTTC. Translated, it gives CSASTGTGDYNEQFF.

This clonotype was detected only a few times. The junction differs from germline at one of its ends, possibly a read error. CDR3 region: CASSLKGGLVGRGNEQYF. CDR3 sequence (DNA): TGTGCCAGCAGCTTAAAGGGGGGTTTAGTAGGGCGGGGGAACGAGCAGTACTTC. The J gene is TRBJ2-7, the V gene TRBV5-1; D perhaps matches TRBD2 (7 bases). Germline V lookup: CDR1 SGHRS, CDR2 YFSETQ. The CDR3 totals 18 residues. Full variable domain (remainder filled in from reference TRBV5-1 and TRBJ2-7): KAGVTQTPRYLIKTRGQQVTLSCSPISGHRSVSWYQQTPGQGLQFLFEYFSETQRNKGNFPGRFSGRQFSNSRSEMNVSTLELGDSALYLCASSLKGGLVGRGNEQYFGPGTRLTVT.